The 28 T cell receptor beta chains below come from one sample, sequenced in a study of T cell responses to AZD1222 COVID-19 vaccine. Measured with immunoSEQ multiplex PCR; TCRdb has only the in-frame clones, and not every one. The sample yields more than 150,000 clones, 90% seen once. The specimen comprised peripheral blood, sampled on day 0 of AZD1222 vaccination. These receptors originate from an adult in good health.

The chain carries TRBV9 and TRBJ1-2; 9 bases align to TRBD1. This CDR3 region has 15 residues. Looked up from germline, CDR1 is SGDLS and CDR2 is YYNGEE. Trimming took 3 bases from V and 8 from J; bases not matched to a gene: 11. CDR3: CASSAGDRVDPGYTF. The CDR3 nucleotides read TGTGCCAGCAGCGCCGGGGACAGGGTCGATCCGGGCTACACCTTC. The full variable domain, its missing parts supplied by reference TRBV9 and TRBJ1-2, is DSGVTQTPKHLITATGQRVTLRCSPRSGDLSVYWYQQSLDQGLQFLIQYYNGEERAKGNILERFSAQQFPDLHSELNLSSLELGDSALYFCASSAGDRVDPGYTFGSGTRLTVV.

The chain uses TRBV5-1 and TRBJ1-2, with TRBD1 matching over 7 bases. The CDR3 sequence is 15 residues long. Trimming at V came to 2 bases and at J to 5 bases, leaving 9 bases not matched to a gene. CDR1 SGHRS and CDR2 YFSETQ come from the germline V gene. The CDR3 protein is CASSFGAGGDYGYTF. The CDR3 region has the DNA TGCGCCAGCAGCTTTGGGGCAGGGGGTGATTATGGCTACACCTTC.

There are a few counts of this clone. This chain connects TRBV18 to TRBJ1-1; the D gene is possibly TRBD1 (6 bases). In germline, CDR1 is KGHSH, CDR2 LQKENI. Trimming left V 2 bases short and J 0 bases short, with 10 bases between. This CDR3 has 15 amino acids. The DNA of the CDR3 is TGTGCCAGCTCACCATGGACAGACATGAACACTGAAGCTTTCTTT. The encoded protein is CASSPWTDMNTEAFF.

The chain employs TRBV20-1 and TRBJ2-1; the D gene is possibly TRBD1 (6 bases). The CDR3 has 15 residues. Germline V gene sequence: CDR1 DFQATT, CDR2 SNEGSKA (reference sequence). The ends were cut back, 3 bases at V and 1 base at J, with 13 bases in the middle. The CDR3 bases are TGCAGTGCTAGTCTGGGGGCTGTATCCTACAATGAGCAGTTCTTC. Its translation is CSASLGAVSYNEQFF.

The chain uses TRBV2 and TRBJ1-1, with D unresolved. V was cut by 7 bases and J by 3 bases, with 12 bases left in between. From germline, CDR1 is SNHLY and CDR2 FYNNEI. This CDR3 is 13 amino acids long. In DNA form, the CDR3 reads TGTGCCAGCACCAAAGGTAGGGACACTGAAGCTTTCTTT. Its protein product is CASTKGRDTEAFF.

The chain recombines TRBV14 with TRBJ2-1; D gene ambiguous. CDR1 is SGHDN, CDR2 FVKESK, per germline. Trimming pared 5 bases from V and 6 bases from J, leaving 14 bases between. The CDR3 contains 14 residues. The CDR3 bases are TGTGCCAGCAGCAAAAGTAAAAGGACCAATGAGCAGTTCTTC. Amino acid sequence: CASSKSKRTNEQFF. The full variable domain, rest sourced from reference TRBV14 and TRBJ2-1, is EAGVTQFPSHSVIEKGQTVTLRCDPISGHDNLYWYRRVMGKEIKFLLHFVKESKQDESGMPNNRFLAERTGGTYSTLKVQPAELEDSGVYFCASSKSKRTNEQFFGPGTRLTVL.

This clone is a singleton in its sample. This chain uses TRBV28 with TRBJ1-2, with D hard to call. CDR1 and CDR2 (germline): MDHEN, SYDVKM. Between the trimmed V and J ends, which lost 5 bases and 4 bases, there was a span of 11 bases. The CDR3 is 13 residues long. This CDR3 reads CASSPPISYGYTF. CDR3 DNA sequence: TGTGCCAGCAGTCCCCCAATTAGCTATGGCTACACCTTC.

This chain links TRBV6-2 or TRBV6-3 with TRBJ1-4; perhaps TRBD1 as D (6 bases). The CDR3 length is 13 residues. Looked up from germline, CDR1 is MNHEY and CDR2 is SVGEGT. The V gene lost 5 bases and the J gene lost 8 bases, with 12 bases spanning the gap. The CDR3 reads CASSRTDGEKLFF. The CDR3 DNA reads TGTGCCAGCAGTAGGACAGACGGGGAAAAACTGTTTTTT.

This chain joins TRBV19 and TRBJ1-2; D may be TRBD1 (5 bases). This CDR3 is 16 amino acids long. V lost 3 bases and J 4 bases, leaving 18 bases between the germline ends. Looked up from germline, CDR1 is LNHDA and CDR2 is SQIVND (reference sequence). Here the CDR3 reads CASSILLGDRTYGYTF. The CDR3 nucleotides read TGTGCCAGTAGTATTCTCCTGGGGGATAGGACCTATGGCTACACCTTC.

This sequence joins TRBV12-3 or TRBV12-4 and TRBJ1-4; 9 nucleotides line up with TRBD1. The ends lost 6 bases at V and 8 bases at J; junction bases unmatched: 4. CDR3 length: 13 amino acids. CDR3 coding DNA: TGTGCCAGCAGGTCGACAGGGGGGGAAAAACTGTTTTTT. Translated, it gives CASRSTGGEKLFF.

The chain combines TRBV20-1 with TRBJ2-1, with TRBD2 matching over 7 bases. The CDR3 loop spans 11 amino acids. Trimming took 5 bases from V and 10 from J; bases not matched to a gene: 5. Germline V gene data show CDR1 as DFQATT and CDR2 as SNEGSKA (reference sequence). The CDR3 loop is CSAWTRFEQFF. Written as DNA, the CDR3 is TGCAGTGCTTGGACTAGATTCGAGCAGTTCTTC.

The chain has TRBV6-5 and TRBJ2-7; a weak D match, TRBD1 (5 bases). The CDR3 sequence is 14 residues long. Germline CDR1 MNHEY, CDR2 SVGAGI. V was shortened by 6 bases and J by 0 bases, with 12 bases between the two germline ends. This CDR3 is CASRPQVASYEQYF. Here the CDR3 DNA reads TGTGCCAGCAGACCACAGGTGGCCTCCTACGAGCAGTACTTC.

Here the CDR3 reads CASSQSAAPNLYGYTF. Written as DNA, the CDR3 is TGTGCCAGCAGCCAATCGGCAGCGCCCAACCTCTATGGCTACACCTTC. V is TRBV4-2 and J is TRBJ1-2; D remains ambiguous. Germline loops: CDR1 LGHNA, CDR2 YNFKEQ. V was trimmed by 2 bases and J by 4 bases, leaving 17 bases between them. The CDR3 totals 16 residues.

The CDR3 DNA is TGTGCCAGCAGTATTACTAGCGGGGTAAACAATGAGCAGTTCTTC. This sequence encodes CASSITSGVNNEQFF. The chain joins TRBV27 to TRBJ2-1; TRBD2 aligns across 10 bases. This CDR3 has 15 residues. CDR1 MNHEY and CDR2 SMNVEV come from the germline V gene (reference sequence). The ends lost 5 bases at V and 5 bases at J; junction bases unmatched: 6.

The chain uses TRBV6-5 and TRBJ2-7; D gene ambiguous. The CDR3 sequence is 14 residues long. CDR1 is MNHEY, CDR2 SVGAGI, per germline. V lost 5 bases to trimming and J lost 0 bases, with 11 bases between them. CDR3 in amino acids: CASSISPDSYEQYF. CDR3 coding DNA: TGTGCCAGCAGTATCTCGCCCGACTCCTACGAGCAGTACTTC.

The rearrangement joins TRBV3-1 (or the pseudogene TRBV3-2) to TRBJ2-1, with a tentative D call TRBD1 (6 bases). Trimming cost V 0 bases and J 4 bases, with 16 bases left between them. This CDR3 region has 17 residues. From germline, CDR1 is LGHDT and CDR2 YNNKEL (reference sequence). The CDR3: CASSQDWGLVGYNEQFF. The CDR3 region has the DNA TGTGCCAGCAGCCAAGATTGGGGGCTAGTCGGATACAATGAGCAGTTCTTC.

V usage is TRBV7-9 and J usage is TRBJ2-7; D uncertain. The CDR3 is made up of 13 amino acids. Germline V gene lookup returns CDR1 SEHNR and CDR2 FQNEAQ (reference sequence). V gave up 5 bases and J gave up 0 bases, with 8 bases separating them. The CDR3 spells CASSPYDSYEQYF. The DNA of the CDR3 is TGTGCCAGCAGCCCATACGACTCCTACGAGCAGTACTTC. Full variable domain (outside the CDR3, taken from reference TRBV7-9 and TRBJ2-7): DTGVSQNPRHKITKRGQNVTFRCDPISEHNRLYWYRQTLGQGPEFLTYFQNEAQLEKSRLLSDRFSAERPKGSFSTLEIQRTEQGDSAMYLCASSPYDSYEQYFGPGTRLTVT.

As to this clone: At one end the junction does not follow the germline gene, possibly because of a read error. The V and J genes are TRBV28 and TRBJ1-1; D uncertain. Per the germline V gene, CDR1 is MDHEN and CDR2 is SYDVKM. The CDR3 consists of 12 residues. The CDR3 reads CASSLYGGTLIF. The CDR3 nucleotides read TGTGCCAGCAGTTTATATGGAGGAACCTTGATCTTT.

In this sample, this clone turned up once. The rearrangement uses TRBV6-1 and TRBJ1-1; TRBD1 is a possible D gene (5 bases). CDR1 and CDR2 from the germline V gene are MNHNS and SASEGT. The CDR3 has 13 residues. Trimming removed 2 bases at V and 7 bases at J, with 11 bases between. CDR3 sequence: CASSEIFTGEAFF. In nucleotides, the CDR3 is TGTGCCAGCAGTGAAATTTTTACAGGTGAAGCTTTCTTT.

The chain is built from TRBV18 and TRBJ1-4; 10 nucleotides align to TRBD1. J was trimmed by 3 bases and V by 5 bases; bases with no gene match: 6. This CDR3 has 16 amino acids. CDR1 KGHSH and CDR2 LQKENI come from the germline V gene. The CDR3 coding sequence is TGTGCCAGCTCATATCGACAGGGGGCAGCTAATGAAAAACTGTTTTTT. It is translated as CASSYRQGAANEKLFF.

The V gene is TRBV9, the J gene TRBJ1-1; unclear D gene. Trimming removed 5 bases from V and 3 bases from J, with 8 bases in between. Germline CDR1 reads SGDLS; CDR2 reads YYNGEE. This CDR3 is built from 12 residues. The CDR3, as DNA: TGTGCCAGCAGGGGATTTGACACTGAAGCTTTCTTT. Its translation is CASRGFDTEAFF.

The V gene is TRBV6-1, the J gene TRBJ1-1; 9 bases map to TRBD1. V lost 2 bases and J lost 3; bases outside the gene matches: 1. There are 14 residues in the CDR3. CDR1 is MNHNS, CDR2 SASEGT, per germline. CDR3 protein: CASSERDRDTEAFF. The CDR3 bases are TGTGCCAGCAGTGAAAGGGACAGGGACACTGAAGCTTTCTTT.

The chain recombines TRBV5-1 with TRBJ1-6, with TRBD1 as a possible D gene (5 bases). V was pared by 4 bases and J by 6 bases, with 20 bases between. The CDR3 totals 17 residues. From germline, CDR1 is SGHRS and CDR2 YFSETQ. The chain's CDR3 is CASSLKGAGRPNSPLHF. DNA of the CDR3: TGCGCCAGCAGCCTTAAGGGAGCAGGGAGGCCTAATTCACCCCTCCACTTT.

The V call is TRBV4-1, the J call TRBJ1-2; 10 bases align to TRBD1. The CDR3 spans 15 residues. V was pared by 1 base and J by 6 bases, with 5 bases of the junction left unmatched. Looked up from germline, CDR1 is MGHRA and CDR2 is YSYEKL. In DNA, the CDR3 is TGCGCCAGCAGCCAAGGACAGGGGGCGCTGGATGGCTACACCTTC. It is translated as CASSQGQGALDGYTF.

The chain recombines TRBV5-1 with TRBJ2-4, with unresolved D. V shed 4 bases and J shed 7 bases, with 12 bases lying between them. Germline loops: CDR1 SGHRS, CDR2 YFSETQ. The CDR3 contains 13 residues. CDR3 region: CASSPGVRNIQYF. The DNA for the CDR3 is TGCGCCAGCAGCCCGGGCGTCCGGAACATTCAGTACTTC.

The J gene is TRBJ1-2, the V gene TRBV6-2 or TRBV6-3, with D possibly being TRBD1 (6 bases). V lost 2 bases and J lost 5, with 12 bases in between. This CDR3 has 14 amino acids. Germline assignment: CDR1 MNHEY and CDR2 SVGEGT. The CDR3 spells CASSYQQGRYGYTF. CDR3 nucleotides: TGTGCCAGCAGTTACCAACAGGGAAGATATGGCTACACCTTC.

This chain connects TRBV6-5 to TRBJ2-2; maybe TRBD1 (6 bases). The germline V and J ends were trimmed by 6 bases and 9 bases, with 11 bases remaining between them. CDR1 is MNHEY, CDR2 SVGAGI, per germline. The CDR3 runs to 12 residues. The CDR3 loop is CASRGQIRELFF. CDR3 nucleotides: TGTGCCAGCAGAGGACAGATCAGGGAGCTGTTTTTT.

The rearrangement joins TRBV19 to TRBJ2-1; D uncertain. The CDR3 is 14 amino acids. Germline V CDR1 and CDR2: LNHDA, SQIVND (reference sequence). V lost 3 bases and J 6 bases, leaving 12 bases between the germline ends. This CDR3 reads CASSIPKVSNEQFF. CDR3 sequence (DNA): TGTGCCAGTAGTATCCCCAAAGTATCCAATGAGCAGTTCTTC.